This TCR beta chain was observed in a study of regulatory T cells in long-lasting Graves disease. Whole-study findings and limits: TRBV28, TRBJ1-2 and TRBJ2-5 were segments that persistent disease favored. Persistent patients shared more public clonotypes (around 3,000) than new patients (under 1,000). Results may be inaccurate due to the small sample size.

The CDR3 sequence is 15 residues long. Germline-derived CDR1 and CDR2 are MNHEY and SMNVEV (reference sequence). With V trimmed by 5 bases and J by 0 bases, 4 bases remained unmatched. Time point reported: persistent/refractory GD, antithyroid drugs over 5 years with positive TRAb. Isolated PBMC RNA provided the starting material for the TCR library. The patients were enrolled through endocrinology in Xi'an, China. Assembly of TCR beta libraries relied on iRepertoire HTBI primers together with Arm-PCR of CDR3 regions. Via MiXCR, TCRdb re-called the multiplex PCR reads, giving one row per CDR3 protein. The sample records around 400,000 distinct CDR3 sequences, around a fifth being singletons. About this clonotype: Its antigen is still unknown.

The chain carries TRBV27 and TRBJ1-5; TRBD1 matches 7 bases. The source is a female donor with Graves disease. Sequenced here: peripheral blood mononuclear cells (PBMCs), sampled when the disease was refractory, from a patient treated with antithyroid drugs. CDR3 nucleotides: TGTGCCAGCAGTAGGGGACAGTATAGCAATCAGCCCCAGCATTTT. Translating it yields CASSRGQYSNQPQHF.